This TCR beta chain derives from a study of blood T cell repertoires in COVID-19. Overall study: Sample material is recorded as cDNA or gDNA derived from T cells, B-cell-depleted T cells, or PBMCs.

The CDR3 length is 15 residues. V lost 8 bases to trimming and J lost 1 base; unmatched junction nucleotides: 8. CDR1 and CDR2 (germline): WNHNN, SYGVQD (reference sequence). Source study methods: Estimates of nucleated cell counts were drawn from the amplification of reference gene primers. Repertoires were generated with immunoSEQ multiplex PCR, while TCRdb's copy carries only in-frame clones and drops some. The V and J calls and clone size come from that table; D and trimming were worked out from the DNA. This sample yields roughly 200,000 clones, of which around 86% are seen a single time; 10% to 13% belongs to the top ten.

The sample was peripheral blood. The sequence came from a woman in her forties or fifties with COVID-19, enrolled during active disease. This rearrangement joins TRBV10-1 to TRBJ2-3, with 8 bases lining up with TRBD1. The CDR3 sequence: CASAEPGQGTDTQYF. In nucleotides, the CDR3 is TGCGCCAGCGCTGAACCGGGACAGGGCACAGATACGCAGTATTTT.